This TCR beta chain comes out of a study of CD8+CD57+ T cells in acquired aplastic anemia. According to the study, genomic DNA was the template for TCR beta VDJ and CDR3 profiling. Using its own MiXCR run on the reads, TCRdb lists one record per CDR3 protein. This table has roughly 170,000 distinct CDR3 sequences, 48% appearing once. Trimming pared 3 bases from V and 5 bases from J, leaving 14 bases between. CDR1 is ENHRY and CDR2 is SYGVKD in the germline V gene. This CDR3 is 14 amino acids long. Whoever was chosen for sequencing had shown CD8+CD57+ cell expansion by flow cytometry. Patients were treatment-naive when blood was sampled.

The rearrangement joins TRBV10-3 to TRBJ2-7; D remains ambiguous. This TCR came from a human donor with aplastic anemia. Source material: sorted CD4+, CD8+, or CD8+CD57+ T cells (not recorded which) from PBMCs. CDR3 bases: TGTGCCATCAGTGAACCACCGATCCCCCACGAGCAGTACTTC. Translating gives CAISEPPIPHEQYF.